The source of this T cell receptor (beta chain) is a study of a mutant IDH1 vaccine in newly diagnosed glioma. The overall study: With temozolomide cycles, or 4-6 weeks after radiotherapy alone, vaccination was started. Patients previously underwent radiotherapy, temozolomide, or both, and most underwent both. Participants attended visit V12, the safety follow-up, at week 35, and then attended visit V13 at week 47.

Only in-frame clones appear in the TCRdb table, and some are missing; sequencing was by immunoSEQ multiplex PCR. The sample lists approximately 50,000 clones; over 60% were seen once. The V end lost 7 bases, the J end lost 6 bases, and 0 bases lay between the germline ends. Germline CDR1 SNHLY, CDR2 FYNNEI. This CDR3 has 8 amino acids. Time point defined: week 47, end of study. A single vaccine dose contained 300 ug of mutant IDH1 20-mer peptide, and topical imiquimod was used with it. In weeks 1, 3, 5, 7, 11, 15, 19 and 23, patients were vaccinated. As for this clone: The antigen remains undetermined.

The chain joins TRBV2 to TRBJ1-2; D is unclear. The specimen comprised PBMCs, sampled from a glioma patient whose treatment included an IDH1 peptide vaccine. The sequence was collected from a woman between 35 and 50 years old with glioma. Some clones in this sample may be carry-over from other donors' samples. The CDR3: CASNGYTF. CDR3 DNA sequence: TGTGCCAGCAATGGCTACACCTTC.